This T cell receptor (beta chain) derives from a study of blood T cell repertoires in COVID-19. As for the study in general: Specimens from acute and convalescent COVID-19 originated in the United States, Italy and Spain. Nucleic acid was either cDNA or gDNA, and it came from T cells, B-cell-depleted T cells, or PBMCs.

How the authors handled the data: It was from reference gene primer amplification that nucleated cell counts were estimated. This table comes from immunoSEQ multiplex PCR, and its TCRdb copy is limited to in-frame clones, with some not included. That table supplies the V and J calls and clone size; D and trimming were determined from the DNA. This sample has tens of thousands of clones, with roughly 90% found just once. The V and J ends lost 8 bases and 3 bases respectively, with 7 bases between them. Germline-derived CDR1 and CDR2 are SNHLY and FYNNEI. The CDR3 contains 11 residues. The rearrangement uses TRBV2 and TRBJ1-1, with a tentative D call TRBD1 (6 bases). Input material: peripheral blood. The clonotype was recovered from a human donor in a cohort sampled during active COVID-19. CDR3 region: CASSGDTEAFF. Here the CDR3 DNA reads TGTGCCAGCTCAGGGGACACTGAAGCTTTCTTT.